Listed below are T cell receptor beta chains from one sample, sequenced in a study of blood T cell repertoires in COVID-19. Only in-frame clones appear in the TCRdb table, and some are missing; sequencing was by immunoSEQ multiplex PCR. The sample lists 95,000 to 150,000 clones, more than 80% occurring once. The material sequenced was peripheral blood. The receptors shown here come from a middle-aged man with acute or convalescent COVID-19. Each CDR3 is given with its conserved first and last residue. D genes are given only for firm matches. Expanded clones are given a class, and other clones once, few, many or no size at all.

size | J | D | length | V | DNA | CDR3
- | TRBJ2-2 | - | 15 | TRBV6-5 | TGTGCCAGCAGATCGCCGGGTCCGGACACCGGGGAGCTGTTTTTT | CASRSPGPDTGELFF
- | TRBJ2-7 | TRBD1 | 14 | TRBV11-3 | TGTGCCAGCAGCTCAGGGACAGGTTCCCACGAGCAGTACTTC | CASSSGTGSHEQYF
- | TRBJ1-1 | - | 13 | TRBV11-2 | TGTGCCAGCAGCTCTAAAATGAACACTGAAGCTTTCTTT | CASSSKMNTEAFF
once | TRBJ1-1 | - | 12 | TRBV2 | TGTGCCAGCAGTGAACCGGACTTAGAAGCTTTCTTT | CASSEPDLEAFF
- | TRBJ1-1 | - | 14 | TRBV2 | TGTGCCAGCAGGGGGGCTGGGGTTTTCACTGAAGCTTTCTTT | CASRGAGVFTEAFF
- | TRBJ2-1 | TRBD2 | 19 | TRBV18 | TGTGCCAGCTCACTCTGGACTAGCGGGAGGACCCCCCTCCCCCATGAGCAGTTCTTC | CASSLWTSGRTPLPHEQFF
- | TRBJ2-3 | TRBD1 | 17 | TRBV19 | TGTGCCAGTAGTATAGAAGGACAGGGGTCCTTCACAGATACGCAGTATTTT | CASSIEGQGSFTDTQYF
- | TRBJ2-1 | - | 14 | TRBV5-5 | TGTGCCAGCAGCTTCACTAGCCGTCCAAGTGAGCAGTTCTTC | CASSFTSRPSEQFF
- | TRBJ1-3 | TRBD1 | 17 | TRBV9 | TGTGCCAGCAGCGTAGTTCCAGGGGGCGCGAGGGGAAACACCATATATTTT | CASSVVPGGARGNTIYF
- | TRBJ2-1 | - | 15 | TRBV7-2 | TGTGCCAGCAGCACCCGTAGGGCGGGTGACAATGAGCAGTTCTTC | CASSTRRAGDNEQFF
- | TRBJ1-1 | TRBD1 | 14 | TRBV6-5 | TGTGCCGAAAGGGGGACAGGGGACTACACTGAAGCTTTCTTT | CAERGTGDYTEAFF
- | TRBJ2-2 | TRBD2 | 14 | TRBV6-6 | TGTGCCATCTCGACTAGCGGGAGAACCGGGGAGCTGTTTTTT | CAISTSGRTGELFF
few | TRBJ1-2 | - | 16 | TRBV4-1 | TGCGCCAGCAGCCAAGGAGGACAGTACGCTAACTATGGCTACACCTTC | CASSQGGQYANYGYTF
- | TRBJ1-2 | - | 14 | TRBV6-1 | TGTGCCAGCAGTGAAGGGGCCCCGGAGGCTGGCTACACCTTC | CASSEGAPEAGYTF
- | TRBJ2-5 | - | 14 | TRBV6-2/TRBV6-3 | TGTGCCAGCAGTCTCGGCGGGGTGCAAGAGACCCAGTACTTC | CASSLGGVQETQYF
- | TRBJ2-3 | TRBD2 | 15 | TRBV2 | TGTGCCAGCAGTGAAAACGGGAGGGGCCCAGATACGCAGTATTTT | CASSENGRGPDTQYF
- | TRBJ2-5 | - | 14 | TRBV7-8 | TGTGCCAGCAGCTTAGGGGGGAGGACAGAGACCCAGTACTTC | CASSLGGRTETQYF
- | TRBJ1-1 | - | 12 | TRBV27 | TGTGCCAGCAGGTCCGGGGGGACTGAAGCTTTCTTT | CASRSGGTEAFF
- | TRBJ2-1 | TRBD2 | 12 | TRBV12-3/TRBV12-4 | TGTGCCAGCACCTCACTTTGGGAGGGGCCGTTCTTC | CASTSLWEGPFF
- | TRBJ2-1 | TRBD2 | 17 | TRBV7-6 | TGTGCCAGCAGCTCTCTAGCGGGGGGGGAAGCAGTTGATGAGCAGTTCTTC | CASSSLAGGEAVDEQFF
- | TRBJ1-4 | TRBD1 | 14 | TRBV19 | TGTGCCAGTACCGACCAGGGACAGCCTCGGGAACTGTTTTTT | CASTDQGQPRELFF
few | TRBJ1-1 | - | 13 | TRBV10-3 | TGTGCCATCAGTAAGAACGGGAACACTGAAGCTTTCTTT | CAISKNGNTEAFF
- | TRBJ2-2 | - | 19 | TRBV4-3 | TGCGCCAGCAGCCAAGATCATATTGCAGGAGCGGCGAACACCGGGGAGCTGTTTTTT | CASSQDHIAGAANTGELFF
- | TRBJ2-4 | TRBD2 | 17 | TRBV7-6 | TGTGCCAGCAGTTTGGGGACTAGCGGTTTATCACGGAACATTCAGTACTTC | CASSLGTSGLSRNIQYF
- | TRBJ2-3 | TRBD2 | 15 | TRBV6-5 | TGTGCCAGCAGTTGGGTAGCGGGGATTACAGATACGCAGTATTTT | CASSWVAGITDTQYF
- | TRBJ1-2 | TRBD1 | 16 | TRBV5-6 | TGTGCCAGCAGCCGGAGGCCAACAGGGGATCGCTATGGCTACACCTTC | CASSRRPTGDRYGYTF
- | TRBJ2-1 | TRBD2 | 17 | TRBV15 | TGTGCCACCAGCAGGGAACTAGCGGGAGGTATTTACAATGAGCAGTTCTTC | CATSRELAGGIYNEQFF
- | TRBJ2-1 | TRBD1 | 15 | TRBV18 | TGTGCCAGCTCACCACGACGGGACAGGGATAAGGAGCAGTTCTTC | CASSPRRDRDKEQFF
many | TRBJ1-1 | - | 14 | TRBV27 | TGTGCCAGCAGTGAACAGGTAATGAACACTGAAGCTTTCTTT | CASSEQVMNTEAFF
- | TRBJ1-2 | - | 15 | TRBV6-6 | TGTGCCAGCAGTAAAGGCCGGGGAATTAACTATGGCTACACCTTC | CASSKGRGINYGYTF
- | TRBJ1-5 | TRBD1 | 12 | TRBV19 | TGTGCCAGCAGAGACAGGGATCAGCCCCAGCATTTT | CASRDRDQPQHF
- | TRBJ2-5 | - | 14 | TRBV2 | TGTGCCAGCAGTGCTGGACAGTACCAAGAGACCCAGTACTTC | CASSAGQYQETQYF
- | TRBJ2-3 | - | 15 | TRBV5-1 | TGCGCCAGCACCAGTTGGGGCGGAAGCACAGATACGCAGTATTTT | CASTSWGGSTDTQYF
once | TRBJ2-7 | TRBD2 | 16 | TRBV3-1/TRBV3-2 | TGTGCCAGCAGCCGAGCGGGCGGGGGGGCCACGTACGAGCAGTACTTC | CASSRAGGGATYEQYF
once | TRBJ2-5 | - | 13 | TRBV6-6 | TGTGCCAGCAGTTATCAGGGTGGAGAGACCCAGTACTTC | CASSYQGGETQYF
- | TRBJ2-7 | TRBD1 | 12 | TRBV30 | TGTGCCGGGACAGGGGGCTTGTACGAGCAGTACTTC | CAGTGGLYEQYF
few | TRBJ2-2 | TRBD1 | 15 | TRBV11-2 | TGTGCCAGCAGGACCGGGACAGGGTTCACCGGGGAGCTGTTTTTT | CASRTGTGFTGELFF
- | TRBJ1-1 | - | 11 | TRBV30 | TGTGCCTGGAGTGGGCGGACTGAAGCTTTCTTT | CAWSGRTEAFF
- | TRBJ2-7 | TRBD2 | 17 | TRBV5-6 | TGTGCCAGCAGCTGGCTGGTAGGTGGACTAGCGGGAGACGAGCAGTACTTC | CASSWLVGGLAGDEQYF
- | TRBJ2-5 | TRBD1 | 15 | TRBV9 | TGTGCCAGCAGCCCTCGAGAGGGGGCGGGAGAGACCCAGTACTTC | CASSPREGAGETQYF
- | TRBJ2-7 | TRBD2 | 15 | TRBV6-2/TRBV6-3 | TGTGCCAGCAGTCAGCTAGCGGGAGGGTCCTACGAGCAGTACTTC | CASSQLAGGSYEQYF
- | TRBJ1-1 | - | 12 | TRBV6-6 | TGTGCCATCCGCAGGGGTGGCACTGAAGCTTTCTTT | CAIRRGGTEAFF
- | TRBJ2-1 | TRBD2 | 17 | TRBV3-1/TRBV3-2 | TGTGCCAGCAGCCCCGGGACTACCGGAGTCATCAACAATGAGCAGTTCTTC | CASSPGTTGVINNEQFF
- | TRBJ1-2 | TRBD1 | 13 | TRBV19 | TGTGCCAGTAGCTTCGGGACAGACTATGGCTACACCTTC | CASSFGTDYGYTF
- | TRBJ1-4 | - | 14 | TRBV6-5 | TGTGCCAGCAGTTCCGACAGTTGGGATGAAAAACTGTTTTTT | CASSSDSWDEKLFF
- | TRBJ2-3 | TRBD2 | 16 | TRBV5-1 | TGCGCCAGCAGCTTGTTCCTAGCGGGGATCACAGATACGCAGTATTTT | CASSLFLAGITDTQYF
- | TRBJ1-2 | TRBD1 | 15 | TRBV2 | TGTGCCAGCAGTCCCGACAGGGTAAATAACTATGGCTACACCTTC | CASSPDRVNNYGYTF
- | TRBJ2-7 | - | 15 | TRBV27 | TGTGCCACCGCCGGGGTAGGCGGTCGGCCAGCGGCTCAGTACTTC | CATAGVGGRPAAQYF
- | TRBJ2-7 | - | 13 | TRBV3-1/TRBV3-2 | TGTGCCAGCAGCCACCGGGGGTCTTGGGAGCAGTACTTC | CASSHRGSWEQYF
- | TRBJ2-2 | - | 13 | TRBV5-1 | TGCGCCAGCGAGACAGGACTCACCGGGGAGCTGTTTTTT | CASETGLTGELFF
once | TRBJ2-1 | TRBD2 | 16 | TRBV10-3 | TGTGCCACCAGACTAGCGGGGGGAAATCGATACAATGAGCAGTTCTTC | CATRLAGGNRYNEQFF
- | TRBJ1-2 | TRBD1 | 16 | TRBV9 | TGTGCCAGCAGCCCTGGCTGGGACAGAGACACCTATGGCTACACCTTC | CASSPGWDRDTYGYTF
- | TRBJ2-1 | - | 19 | TRBV4-2 | TGTGCCAGCAGCCAACTCGTGGGCCTAAGAGGGGGCTCCTACAATGAGCAGTTCTTC | CASSQLVGLRGGSYNEQFF
- | TRBJ1-1 | - | 13 | TRBV19 | TGTGCCAGTAGTCCCGACTACAACACTGAAGCTTTCTTT | CASSPDYNTEAFF